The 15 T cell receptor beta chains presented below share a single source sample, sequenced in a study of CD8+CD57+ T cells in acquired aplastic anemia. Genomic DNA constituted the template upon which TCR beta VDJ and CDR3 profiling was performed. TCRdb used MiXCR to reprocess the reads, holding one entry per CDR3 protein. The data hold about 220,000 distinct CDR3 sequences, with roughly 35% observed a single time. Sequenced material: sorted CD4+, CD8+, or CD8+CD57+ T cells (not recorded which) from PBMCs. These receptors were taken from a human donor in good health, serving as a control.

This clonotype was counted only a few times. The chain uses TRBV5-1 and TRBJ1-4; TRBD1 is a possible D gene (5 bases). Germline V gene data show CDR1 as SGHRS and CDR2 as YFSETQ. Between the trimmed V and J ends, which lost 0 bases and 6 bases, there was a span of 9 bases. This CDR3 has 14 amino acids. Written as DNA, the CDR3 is TGCGCCAGCAGCTTGGCAGGGTCGGATGAAAAACTGTTTTTT. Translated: CASSLAGSDEKLFF.

The DNA for the CDR3 is TGCGCCAGCAGCGATATTACAGGGGGCCCTGCTAATGAAAAACTGTTTTTT. It encodes CASSDITGGPANEKLFF. The rearrangement links TRBV5-1 to TRBJ1-4; 9 bases agree with TRBD1. The CDR3 sequence is 17 residues long. Germline values: CDR1 SGHRS, CDR2 YFSETQ. J gave up 3 bases and V 4 bases, and 10 bases lay outside the gene matches. The whole variable domain, filled in from reference TRBV5-1 and TRBJ1-4, reads KAGVTQTPRYLIKTRGQQVTLSCSPISGHRSVSWYQQTPGQGLQFLFEYFSETQRNKGNFPGRFSGRQFSNSRSEMNVSTLELGDSALYLCASSDITGGPANEKLFFGSGTQLSVL.

The CDR3 region is CASSNQSGYTF. The CDR3 DNA sequence: TGTGCCAGCAGCAATCAATCTGGCTACACCTTC. The chain combines TRBV7-7 with TRBJ1-2; no clear D. The CDR3 contains 11 residues. CDR1 and CDR2 from the germline V gene are SSHAT and FNYEAQ (reference sequence). V lost 5 bases to trimming and J lost 7 bases, with 8 bases between them.

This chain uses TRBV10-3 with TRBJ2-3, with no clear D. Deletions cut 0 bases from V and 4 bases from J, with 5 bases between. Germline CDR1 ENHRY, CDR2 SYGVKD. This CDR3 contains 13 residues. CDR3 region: CAISESPADTQYF. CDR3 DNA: TGTGCCATCAGTGAGTCTCCGGCAGATACGCAGTATTTT.

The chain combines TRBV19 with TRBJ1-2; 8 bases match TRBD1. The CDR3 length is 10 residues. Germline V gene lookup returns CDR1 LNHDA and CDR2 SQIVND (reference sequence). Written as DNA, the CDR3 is TGTGCTAGGACAGGGACGGGCTACACCTTC. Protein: CARTGTGYTF.

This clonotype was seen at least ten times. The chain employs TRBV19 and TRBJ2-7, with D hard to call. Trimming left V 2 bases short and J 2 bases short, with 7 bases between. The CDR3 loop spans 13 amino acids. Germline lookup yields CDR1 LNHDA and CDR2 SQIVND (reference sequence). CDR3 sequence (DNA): TGTGCCAGTAGTATAACTGTAACCTACGAGCAGTACTTC. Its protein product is CASSITVTYEQYF.

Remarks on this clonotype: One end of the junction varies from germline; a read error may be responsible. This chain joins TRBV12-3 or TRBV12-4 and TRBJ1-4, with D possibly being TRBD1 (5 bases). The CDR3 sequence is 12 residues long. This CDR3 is CASSLNFGQPLF. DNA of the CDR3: TGTGCCAGCAGTTTAAATTTCGGACAACCACTTTTT.

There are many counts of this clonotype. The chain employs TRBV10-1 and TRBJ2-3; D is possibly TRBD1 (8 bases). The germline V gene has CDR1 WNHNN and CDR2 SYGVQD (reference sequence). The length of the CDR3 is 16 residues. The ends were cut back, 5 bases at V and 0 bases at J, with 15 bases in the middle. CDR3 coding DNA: TGCGCCAGCAGTAGGGACAGGACTAGAAGCACAGATACGCAGTATTTT. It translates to CASSRDRTRSTDTQYF.

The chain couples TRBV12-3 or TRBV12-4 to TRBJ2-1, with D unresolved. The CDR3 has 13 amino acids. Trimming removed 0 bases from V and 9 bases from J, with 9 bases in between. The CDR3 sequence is CASSLALRAEQFF. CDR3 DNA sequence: TGTGCCAGCAGTTTAGCGCTTCGCGCTGAGCAGTTCTTC.

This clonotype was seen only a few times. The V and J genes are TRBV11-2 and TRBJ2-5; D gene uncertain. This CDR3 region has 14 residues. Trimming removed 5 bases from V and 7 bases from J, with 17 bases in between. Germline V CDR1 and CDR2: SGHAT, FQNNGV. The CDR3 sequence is CASSPLAGIGTQYF. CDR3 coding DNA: TGTGCCAGCAGCCCGTTGGCAGGCATTGGGACCCAGTACTTC.

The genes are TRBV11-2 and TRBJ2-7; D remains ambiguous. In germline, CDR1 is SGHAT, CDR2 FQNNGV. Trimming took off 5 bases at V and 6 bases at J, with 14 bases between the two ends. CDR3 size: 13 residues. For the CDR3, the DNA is TGTGCCAGCAGCCCGGTTCGTGCAACCGAGCAGTACTTC. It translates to CASSPVRATEQYF. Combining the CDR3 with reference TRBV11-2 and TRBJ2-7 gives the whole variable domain EAGVAQSPRYKIIEKRQSVAFWCNPISGHATLYWYQQILGQGPKLLIQFQNNGVVDDSQLPKDRFSAERLKGVDSTLKIQPAKLEDSAVYLCASSPVRATEQYFGPGTRLTVT.

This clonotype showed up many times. The CDR3 spells CASSANRGSYEQYF. The CDR3 region has the DNA TGTGCCAGCAGTGCTAACAGGGGTTCCTACGAGCAGTACTTC. This chain uses TRBV6-1 with TRBJ2-7, with TRBD1 matching over 7 bases. This CDR3 comprises 14 residues. Trimming removed 4 bases from V and 1 base from J; junction bases left unmatched: 4. Looked up from germline, CDR1 is MNHNS and CDR2 is SASEGT.

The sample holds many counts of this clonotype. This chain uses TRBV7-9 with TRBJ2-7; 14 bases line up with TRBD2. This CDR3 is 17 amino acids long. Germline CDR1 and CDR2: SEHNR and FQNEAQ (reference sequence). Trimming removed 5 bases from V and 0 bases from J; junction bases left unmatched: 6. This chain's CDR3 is CASSPRTSGGSSYEQYF. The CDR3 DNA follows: TGTGCCAGCAGCCCCCGGACTAGCGGGGGGAGCTCCTACGAGCAGTACTTC.

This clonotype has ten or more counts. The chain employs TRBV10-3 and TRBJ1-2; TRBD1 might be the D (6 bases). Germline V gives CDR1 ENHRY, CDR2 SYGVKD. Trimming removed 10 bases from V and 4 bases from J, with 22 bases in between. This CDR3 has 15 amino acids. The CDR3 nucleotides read TGTGCCAGCAGCCTCATTACAGGGCCCGGCTATGGCTACACCTTC. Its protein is CASSLITGPGYGYTF.

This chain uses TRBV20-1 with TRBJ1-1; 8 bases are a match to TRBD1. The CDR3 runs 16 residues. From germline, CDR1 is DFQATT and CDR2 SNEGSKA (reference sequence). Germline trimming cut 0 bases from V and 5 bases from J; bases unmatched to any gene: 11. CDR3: CSARDSATGGRTEAFF. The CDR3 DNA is TGCAGTGCTAGAGACTCGGCTACAGGGGGTCGAACTGAAGCTTTCTTT.